These T cell receptor beta chains were read from a single sample in a study of shared clonotypes between healthy human individuals. Profiling relied on immunoSEQ multiplex PCR, and the TCRdb table lists in-frame clones only, not all of them. The data show 1 million to 1.2 million clones, with around 77% seen just once and approximately 0.95% held by the top ten. The source material was memory CD4+ T cells from PBMCs. These receptors all stem from a man between 18 and 29 years old in good health. Some clones in this sample may be carry-over from other donors' samples. Both conserved end residues are part of each CDR3. D genes are given only for firm matches. A row's size may be missing; if present it is once, few, many or a size class.

-,many,TRBV18,TRBJ2-2,TGTGCCAGCTCACCACGGCAGGGGGGCGACACCGGGGAGCTGTTTTTT,CASSPRQGGDTGELFF
TRBD1,-,TRBV6-5,TRBJ1-4,TGTGCCAGCACCAGCCGACAGGGTAATGAAAAACTGTTTTTT,CASTSRQGNEKLFF
-,-,TRBV21-1,TRBJ2-7,TGTGCCAGCAGCAAATTAGAACTAGCGGGAGGGAATCGGTACTTC,CASSKLELAGGNRYF
-,once,TRBV5-1,TRBJ1-1,TGCGCCAGCAGCTTGGCGGTGACGGATCTTGAAGCTTTCTTT,CASSLAVTDLEAFF
-,-,TRBV28,TRBJ1-3,TGTGCCAGCAGTTTAGGGCCCTTCTCTGGAAACACCATATATTTT,CASSLGPFSGNTIYF
-,once,TRBV19,TRBJ1-1,TGTGCCAGTAGTATAGATCTCGGACAGACTTCCACTGAAGCTTTCTTT,CASSIDLGQTSTEAFF
-,-,TRBV5-1,TRBJ2-1,TGCGCCAGCAGCTTGGCGACACTACCTCACAATGAGCAGTTCTTC,CASSLATLPHNEQFF
-,-,TRBV7-6,TRBJ1-4,TGTGCCAGCAGCGAACGACGGGGTAGTAATGAAAAACTGTTTTTT,CASSERRGSNEKLFF
-,-,TRBV6-1,TRBJ1-1,TGTGCCAGCAGTGAAGGCGGGGGGGCAAGGGGTGAAGCTTTCTTT,CASSEGGGARGEAFF
TRBD2,-,TRBV4-1,TRBJ2-4,TGCGCCAGCAGCCAAGTACTAGCGGGCAGTTATGGCATTCAGTACTTC,CASSQVLAGSYGIQYF
-,-,TRBV5-1,TRBJ2-5,TGCGCCAGCAGCTTGGAGTGGAGTCAAGAGACCCAGTACTTC,CASSLEWSQETQYF
-,-,TRBV19,TRBJ1-5,TGTGCCAGTAGTATAGGGGGGACGGACTACAATCAGCCCCAGCATTTT,CASSIGGTDYNQPQHF
-,-,TRBV15,TRBJ1-1,TGTGCCACCAGCAGAGGTGGGGGGGCAAGGGACACTGAAGCTTTCTTT,CATSRGGGARDTEAFF
-,-,TRBV6-1,TRBJ2-7,TGTGCCAGCAGTGAACTTGGAAACTCCTACGAGCAGTACTTC,CASSELGNSYEQYF
-,-,TRBV14,TRBJ1-2,TGTGCCAGCAGCCAAGATTATGCCCCGGTAGGGGGCTACACCTTC,CASSQDYAPVGGYTF
-,-,TRBV6-6,TRBJ2-1,TGTGCCAGCAGTGGAGTCCCGCCCCTTTCCTACAATGAGCAGTTCTTC,CASSGVPPLSYNEQFF
TRBD2,-,TRBV7-2,TRBJ2-7,TGTGCCAGCAGCTTAGGGCTAGCGGGCCCCTACGAGCAGTACTTC,CASSLGLAGPYEQYF
-,-,TRBV19,TRBJ2-1,TGTGCCAGTAGTATTAAGCGGCTTCCCTACAATGAGCAGTTCTTC,CASSIKRLPYNEQFF
-,many,TRBV7-3,TRBJ2-5,TGTGCCAGCAGTTCCCGGACGGAGGGAGAGACCCAGTACTTC,CASSSRTEGETQYF
-,-,TRBV9,TRBJ1-1,TGTGCCAGCAGCGTAGAATACGTCGACGTCGGTGAAGCTTTCTTT,CASSVEYVDVGEAFF
-,-,TRBV30,TRBJ1-3,TGTGCCGCCCAACAGAGCTACTCTGGAAACACCATATATTTT,CAAQQSYSGNTIYF
TRBD1,-,TRBV30,TRBJ1-5,TGTGCCTGGAGAATCCACGGACAGGGCGGCAATCAGCCCCAGCATTTT,CAWRIHGQGGNQPQHF
-,few,TRBV28,TRBJ2-7,TGTGCCAGCGGGGGGACCGGCTTTACCTACGAGCAGTACTTC,CASGGTGFTYEQYF
-,-,TRBV5-1,TRBJ2-7,TGCGCCAGCAGGACCCTGCAGGGCTACGAGCAGTACTTC,CASRTLQGYEQYF
-,once,TRBV19,TRBJ2-6,TGTGCCAGTAGCTCAAGAAGCTCTGGGGCCAACGTCCTGACTTTC,CASSSRSSGANVLTF
TRBD1,few,TRBV28,TRBJ2-7,TGTGCCAGCAGTTTACCAGGGACAGGCATTACCTACGAGCAGTACTTC,CASSLPGTGITYEQYF
-,-,TRBV9,TRBJ1-1,TGTGCCAGCAGCGGCCGGCAGGCAAGGGGAGAGAACACTGAAGCTTTCTTT,CASSGRQARGENTEAFF
-,-,TRBV7-8,TRBJ2-3,TGTGCCAGCAGCTTTGGGGCTTCAGTAGATACGCAGTATTTT,CASSFGASVDTQYF
TRBD1,-,TRBV5-1,TRBJ2-1,TGCGCCAGCAGCCTACCAACAGGGGGGAGTAGGTACAATGAGCAGTTCTTC,CASSLPTGGSRYNEQFF
TRBD1,-,TRBV7-2,TRBJ1-1,TGTGCCAGCTCAGGACAGGGTGGAGACACTGAAGCTTTCTTT,CASSGQGGDTEAFF
-,-,TRBV5-1,TRBJ2-7,TGCGCCAGCAGCTTGGAAGGAAGCGAGCAGTACTTC,CASSLEGSEQYF
-,-,TRBV2,TRBJ2-7,TGTGCCAGCAGCTGGGACACTGGGAGTTCCTACGAGCAGTACTTC,CASSWDTGSSYEQYF
TRBD2,-,TRBV28,TRBJ2-3,TGTGCCAGCAAGGCATGGGCAATACCCTCGACTAGCGGGGGCCGAGATACGCAGTATTTT,CASKAWAIPSTSGGRDTQYF
-,-,TRBV9,TRBJ1-3,TGTGCCAGCAGCACCCAGACGGGACATTTAGGGAGCACCATATATTTT,CASSTQTGHLGSTIYF
-,-,TRBV5-4,TRBJ2-1,TGTGCCAGCAGCTTGGGTTCAGTCACCTACAATGAGCAGTTCTTC,CASSLGSVTYNEQFF
TRBD2,-,TRBV6-5,TRBJ2-1,TGTGCCAGCAGTTACGGGCTAGCGGAGAATGAGCAGTTCTTC,CASSYGLAENEQFF
-,-,TRBV27,TRBJ1-1,TGTGCCAGCAGTTTCCAGGGGCGGAACACTGAAGCTTTCTTT,CASSFQGRNTEAFF
TRBD1,-,TRBV10-3,TRBJ1-5,TGTGCCATCAGTCAGACAGGGTCGGATCAGCCCCAGCATTTT,CAISQTGSDQPQHF
-,once,TRBV10-1,TRBJ1-2,TGCGCCAGCAGTCGAGGGCCTCAGGATGGCTACACCTTC,CASSRGPQDGYTF
TRBD2,-,TRBV25-1,TRBJ2-1,TGTGCCAGCAGTCGTAGAGCGGGAGTCTACAATGAGCAGTTCTTC,CASSRRAGVYNEQFF